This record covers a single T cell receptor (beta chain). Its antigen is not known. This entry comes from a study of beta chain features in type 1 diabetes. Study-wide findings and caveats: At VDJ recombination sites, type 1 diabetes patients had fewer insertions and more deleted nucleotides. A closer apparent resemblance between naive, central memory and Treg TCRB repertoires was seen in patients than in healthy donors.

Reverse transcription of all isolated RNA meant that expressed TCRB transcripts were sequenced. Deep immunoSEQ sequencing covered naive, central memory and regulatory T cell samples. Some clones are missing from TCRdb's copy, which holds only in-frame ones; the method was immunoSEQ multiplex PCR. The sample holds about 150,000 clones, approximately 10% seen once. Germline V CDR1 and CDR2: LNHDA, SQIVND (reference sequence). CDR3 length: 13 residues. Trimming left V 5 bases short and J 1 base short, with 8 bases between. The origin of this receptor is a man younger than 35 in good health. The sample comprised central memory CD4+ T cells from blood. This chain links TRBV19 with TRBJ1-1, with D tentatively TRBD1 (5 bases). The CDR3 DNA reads TGTGCCAGTAGTTCTACAGGGAACACTGAAGCTTTCTTT. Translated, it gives CASSSTGNTEAFF.